A selection of T cell receptor beta chains follows, all from one sample in a study of OX40 agonist ivuxolimab in advanced cancers. Libraries were prepared by immunoSEQ multiplex PCR; TCRdb keeps only in-frame clonotypes and omits some of them. The repertoire includes some 140,000 clones, about 92% of them detected once, and 1% sits in the top ten. The starting material was CD4+ or CD8+ T cells sorted from blood, obtained in a trial of the OX40 agonist ivuxolimab. These TCRs come from an adult with an advanced solid tumor such as melanoma, head and neck, liver or kidney cancer. CDR3s include the opening cysteine and the closing phenylalanine or tryptophan. Not all rows give a size; the values are once, few, many and, for expanded clones, a class.

v_call,j_call,clone_size,cdr3_aa
TRBV7-2,TRBJ1-4,NA,CASSPETNTNEKLFF
TRBV30,TRBJ1-1,NA,CAWTGTKPEAFF
TRBV6-5,TRBJ2-5,NA,CASSYFGTGEGETQYF
TRBV5-4,TRBJ2-1,NA,CASSWDRGENEQFF
TRBV4-3,TRBJ2-7,NA,CASSQEGVNYEQYF
TRBV7-2,TRBJ2-7,NA,CASSTRTDYEQYF
TRBV4-2,TRBJ2-5,NA,CASSQDIAGGSIGQYF
TRBV2,TRBJ1-2,NA,CASRALGALTYGYTF
TRBV5-6,TRBJ2-1,NA,CASSRTSGDPNEQFF
TRBV7-2,TRBJ1-2,NA,CASSWDTSGGYTF
TRBV27,TRBJ1-5,NA,CASSPPGGVGQPQHF
TRBV2,TRBJ1-3,NA,CASSAGTSNTIYF
TRBV7-8,TRBJ2-7,NA,CASSLNGGFYEQYF
TRBV4-3,TRBJ2-3,NA,CASSQDSLAGDTDTQYF
TRBV6-6,TRBJ1-5,NA,CASSSRTGGNQPQHF
TRBV2,TRBJ2-7,NA,CASSDTALMIEQYF
TRBV25-1,TRBJ2-1,NA,CASSGPSGQFF
TRBV5-5,TRBJ1-2,NA,CASSLAGTDYGYTF
TRBV11-2,TRBJ2-1,NA,CASSLRTSFDEQFF
TRBV5-1,TRBJ2-7,NA,CASSLGFRDSPNYEQYF
TRBV5-6,TRBJ1-4,NA,CASSFRGVYNEKLFF
TRBV5-8,TRBJ2-5,NA,CASRAILRLAQKETQYF
TRBV28,TRBJ1-2,NA,CASSFQLTNYGYTF
TRBV7-9,TRBJ2-3,NA,CASSHLAGGGTDTQYF
TRBV10-3,TRBJ2-3,NA,CAIRSTYSTDTQYF
TRBV7-2,TRBJ2-2,NA,CASSFLLTGELFF
TRBV7-2,TRBJ1-1,NA,CASSLQGADTEAFF
TRBV19,TRBJ2-1,NA,CASSIPTVYNEQFF
TRBV6-5,TRBJ2-7,NA,CASSPEGISEYF
TRBV5-5,TRBJ1-5,NA,CASSLSPGRNQPQHF
TRBV6-6,TRBJ2-7,NA,CASSYGPGPREQYF
TRBV5-4,TRBJ1-3,NA,CASTPDSSGNTIYF
TRBV7-2,TRBJ2-3,NA,CASSLAAARGDTQYF
TRBV4-1,TRBJ2-1,once,CASSTFRDAPISYNEQFF
TRBV28,TRBJ2-1,NA,CASSLSLAGVNEQFF
TRBV2,TRBJ2-3,NA,CASSERASGNRDTQYF
TRBV4-3,TRBJ2-3,once,CASSQDTVAGTDTQYF
TRBV25-1,TRBJ2-5,NA,CASSGPGAQYF
TRBV7-6,TRBJ2-5,NA,CASRQGRHETQYF
TRBV11-2,TRBJ2-1,NA,CASTTIGGGAGYNEQFF
TRBV18,TRBJ2-1,NA,CASSPRTGQQEQFF
TRBV19,TRBJ2-3,NA,CATRPGGVDTQYF
TRBV5-6,TRBJ2-3,NA,CASSRDRGVTDTQYF
TRBV7-2,TRBJ1-1,NA,CASSFTGGITEAFF
TRBV30,TRBJ1-4,NA,CAWTPGGQNEKLFF
TRBV28,TRBJ2-3,NA,CATWPQGHTDTQYF
TRBV5-6,TRBJ2-3,NA,CASWGKTGRLTDTQYF
TRBV7-6,TRBJ1-3,NA,CASSFAEGNTIYF
TRBV5-8,TRBJ2-7,NA,CASSFYEQYF
TRBV11-1,TRBJ2-7,few,CASSFPGTGSYEQYF
TRBV5-1,TRBJ2-5,NA,CASSPNAGRETQYF
TRBV18,TRBJ2-7,NA,CASSPQDRTYYEQYF
TRBV2,TRBJ2-6,NA,CASSVGIPISGANVLTF
TRBV10-3,TRBJ1-1,NA,CATVPRGNTEAFF
TRBV6-5,TRBJ1-1,once,CASSWDGLNTEAFF
TRBV7-2,TRBJ1-1,NA,CASSLYGGNTEAFF
TRBV29-1,TRBJ2-2,NA,CSVRRGPNTGELFF